This T cell receptor beta chain was found in a study of spatial heterogeneity in lung cancer. Study information: The average appearance count of each unique TCR and UMI combination in raw reads was more than 9.5.

As for time point: sample taken at primary tumor resection. The donors comprised 60 to 80 untreated early-stage non-small cell lung cancer patients. Of note for this clonotype: The antigen remains unidentified. This beta chain is an unintended read in a library built for alpha chains; its size means little.

Study-wide results and limits: It was found that expanded intratumoral alpha and beta TCR counts tracked tumor mutation counts.

CDR1 is SGHAT and CDR2 is FQDESV in the germline V gene (reference sequence). This CDR3 contains 17 residues. V lost 2 bases to trimming and J lost 6 bases, with 22 bases between them. From the 5' RACE reads, TCRdb called clonotypes with MiXCR, one entry per CDR3 protein. In the table there are 15,000 or so distinct CDR3 sequences, about 4.5% of which are singletons. This sequence was found in a female donor with early-stage non-small cell lung cancer. This sequence joins TRBV11-1 and TRBJ1-1, with no clear D. Here the sequenced sample was lung tumor tissue, taken at surgery. CDR3 DNA: TGTGCCAGCAGCTTACATTCGGGGTCGGCAGGAATCCCTGAAGCTTTCTTT. Its translation: CASSLHSGSAGIPEAFF.